This T cell receptor beta chain was obtained from a study of CD8+CD57+ T cells in acquired aplastic anemia. The junction had 6 bases not matched to a gene; V was cut back by 5 bases and J by 3 bases. The CDR3 length is 14 residues. Germline CDR1 reads SGHAT; CDR2 reads FQDESV (reference sequence). This clonotype was seen repeatedly, ten times or more. Patients picked for sequencing had shown CD8+CD57+ cell expansion detected by flow cytometry. TCR beta VDJ and CDR3 profiling used genomic DNA as template. TCRdb redid the calling of the reads with MiXCR, one entry per CDR3 protein. This sample has some 160,000 distinct CDR3 sequences, with around 48% found just once.

This TCR came from a human donor with aplastic anemia. The rearrangement uses TRBV11-1 and TRBJ2-7, with TRBD2 matching over 8 bases. The sample consisted of sorted CD4+, CD8+, or CD8+CD57+ T cells (not recorded which) from PBMCs. In DNA, the CDR3 is TGTGCCAGCAGCCCCTTAGCGGGATTCTACGAGCAGTACTTC. Translation gives CASSPLAGFYEQYF. The full variable domain, in which reference TRBV11-1 and TRBJ2-7 provide the parts outside the CDR3, is EAEVAQSPRYKITEKSQAVAFWCDPISGHATLYWYRQILGQGPELLVQFQDESVVDDSQLPKDRFSAERLKGVDSTLKIQPAELGDSAMYLCASSPLAGFYEQYFGPGTRLTVT.